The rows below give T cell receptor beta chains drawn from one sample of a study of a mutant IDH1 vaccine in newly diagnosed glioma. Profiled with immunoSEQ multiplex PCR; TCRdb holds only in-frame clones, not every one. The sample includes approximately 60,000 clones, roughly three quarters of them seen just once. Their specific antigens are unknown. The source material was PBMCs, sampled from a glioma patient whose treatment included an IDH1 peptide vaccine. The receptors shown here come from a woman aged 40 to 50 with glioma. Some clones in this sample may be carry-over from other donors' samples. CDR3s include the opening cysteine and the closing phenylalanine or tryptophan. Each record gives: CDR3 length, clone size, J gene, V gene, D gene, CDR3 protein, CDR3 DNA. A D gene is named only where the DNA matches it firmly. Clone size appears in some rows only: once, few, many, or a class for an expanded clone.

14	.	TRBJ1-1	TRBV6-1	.	CASTPFRGGVEAFF	TGTGCCAGCACCCCGTTTAGGGGGGGAGTTGAAGCTTTCTTT
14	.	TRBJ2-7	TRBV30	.	CAWSVRQGWYEQYF	TGTGCCTGGAGTGTACGTCAGGGATGGTACGAGCAGTACTTC
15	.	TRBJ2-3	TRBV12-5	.	CASGLDGAITDTQYF	TGTGCTAGTGGTTTGGACGGGGCTATCACAGATACGCAGTATTTT
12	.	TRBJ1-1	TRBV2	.	CATPGVNTEAFF	TGTGCCACCCCGGGGGTTAACACTGAAGCTTTCTTT
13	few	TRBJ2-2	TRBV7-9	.	CASRFDSTGELFF	TGTGCCAGCAGATTTGATTCCACCGGGGAGCTGTTTTTT
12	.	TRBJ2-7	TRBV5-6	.	CASSLGGYEQYF	TGTGCCAGCAGCTTGGGGGGCTACGAGCAGTACTTC
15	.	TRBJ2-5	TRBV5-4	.	CASSLGQVGQETQYF	TGTGCCAGCAGCTTGGGGCAGGTGGGGCAGGAGACCCAGTACTTC
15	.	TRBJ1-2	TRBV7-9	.	CASSLALAGNYGYTF	TGTGCCAGCAGCTTAGCGTTGGCAGGGAACTATGGCTACACCTTC
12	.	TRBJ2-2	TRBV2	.	CASSVGTGELFF	TGTGCCAGCAGTGTTGGCACCGGGGAGCTGTTTTTT
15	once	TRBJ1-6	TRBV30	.	CAWRPPSMRTSPLHF	TGTGCCTGGAGACCCCCATCGATGAGGACTTCACCCCTCCACTTT
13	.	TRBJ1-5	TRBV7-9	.	CASSKDSNQPQHF	TGTGCCAGCAGCAAGGATAGCAATCAGCCCCAGCATTTT
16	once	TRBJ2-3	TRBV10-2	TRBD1	CASSMGQVTSTDTQYF	TGCGCCAGCAGCATGGGACAGGTAACGAGCACAGATACGCAGTATTTT
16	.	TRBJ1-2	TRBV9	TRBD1	CASSERTGGRENGYTF	TGTGCCAGCAGCGAGAGGACAGGGGGTAGGGAAAATGGCTACACCTTC
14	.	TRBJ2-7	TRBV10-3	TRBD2	CAITRTSGGYEQYF	TGTGCCATCACCCGGACTAGCGGGGGCTACGAGCAGTACTTC
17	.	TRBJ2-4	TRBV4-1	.	CASSQDTPGVAKNIQYF	TGCGCCAGCAGCCAAGATACCCCGGGGGTAGCCAAAAACATTCAGTACTTC
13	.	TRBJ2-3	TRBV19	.	CASSVQDTDTQYF	TGTGCCAGTAGTGTTCAGGACACAGATACGCAGTATTTT
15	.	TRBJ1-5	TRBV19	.	CASSISRGGNQPQHF	TGTGCCAGTAGTATCTCACGGGGAGGCAATCAGCCCCAGCATTTT
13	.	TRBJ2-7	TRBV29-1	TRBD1	CSVAGTVTYEQYF	TGCAGCGTTGCCGGGACAGTGACCTACGAGCAGTACTTC
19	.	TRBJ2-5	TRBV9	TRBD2	CASNGGVGLAGGRAETQYF	TGTGCCAGCAACGGAGGGGTGGGACTAGCGGGGGGGCGCGCGGAGACCCAGTACTTC
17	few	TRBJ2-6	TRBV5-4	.	CASSFGGRSSGANVLTF	TGTGCCAGCAGCTTCGGGGGGCGGAGCTCTGGGGCCAACGTCCTGACTTTC
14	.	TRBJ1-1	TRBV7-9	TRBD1	CASIPDRGGGEAFF	TGTGCCAGCATCCCGGACAGGGGAGGAGGTGAAGCTTTCTTT
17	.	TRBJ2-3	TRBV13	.	CASSPRGRGTYTDTQYF	TGTGCCAGCAGCCCCCGGGGTCGTGGGACTTACACAGATACGCAGTATTTT
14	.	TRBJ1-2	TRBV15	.	CATSRDITGNGYTF	TGTGCCACCAGCAGAGATATCACAGGCAATGGCTACACCTTC
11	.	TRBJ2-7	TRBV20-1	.	CSAPGIYEQYF	TGCAGTGCCCCGGGGATCTACGAGCAGTACTTC
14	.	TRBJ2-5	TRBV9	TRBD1	CASSPRGQGRTQYF	TGTGCCAGCAGCCCTAGGGGGCAGGGGAGGACCCAGTACTTC
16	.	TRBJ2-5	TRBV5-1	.	CASSLGLTSDQETQYF	TGCGCCAGCAGCTTGGGGCTTACCTCAGACCAAGAGACCCAGTACTTC
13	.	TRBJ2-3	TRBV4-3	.	CASSQVEGDTQYF	TGCGCCAGCAGCCAGGTGGAGGGAGATACGCAGTATTTT
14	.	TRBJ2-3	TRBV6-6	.	CASLPGAVTDTQYF	TGTGCCAGCCTCCCGGGAGCCGTCACAGATACGCAGTATTTT